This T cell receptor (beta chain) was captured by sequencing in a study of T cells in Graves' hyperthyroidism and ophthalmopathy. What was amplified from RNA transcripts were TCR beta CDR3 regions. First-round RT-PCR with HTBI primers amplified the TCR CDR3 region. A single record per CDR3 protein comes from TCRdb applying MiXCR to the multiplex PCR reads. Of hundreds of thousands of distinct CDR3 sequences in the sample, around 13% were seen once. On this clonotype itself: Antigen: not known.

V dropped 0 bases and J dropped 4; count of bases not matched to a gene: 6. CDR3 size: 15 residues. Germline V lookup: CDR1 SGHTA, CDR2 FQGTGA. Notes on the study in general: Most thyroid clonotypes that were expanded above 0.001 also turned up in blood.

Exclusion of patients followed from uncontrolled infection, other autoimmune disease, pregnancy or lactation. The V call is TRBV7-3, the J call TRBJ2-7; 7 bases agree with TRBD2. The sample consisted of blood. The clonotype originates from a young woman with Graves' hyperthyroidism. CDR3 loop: CASSLTGLDSYEQYF. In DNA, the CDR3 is TGTGCCAGCAGCTTAACAGGACTAGATTCTTACGAGCAGTACTTC.